These T cell receptor beta chains were read from a single sample in a study of T cells in Graves' hyperthyroidism and ophthalmopathy. A single record per CDR3 protein comes from TCRdb applying MiXCR to the multiplex PCR reads. This repertoire shows 200,000 to 250,000 distinct CDR3 sequences, about 24% found once; its top ten account for approximately 35%. The sample comprised blood. The receptors shown here come from a woman aged 40-49 years with Graves' ophthalmopathy. Each CDR3 is given without its conserved first and last residue. Fields, in order: CDR3 protein, V gene, CDR3 length, D gene. A D gene is named only where the DNA matches it firmly.

ASRGGANQPQH	TRBV28	11	-
ASSSLTRTAYRQETQY	TRBV6-5	16	-
ASSMSGGFYEQY	TRBV27	12	TRBD2
ASSFAGGRFGYT	TRBV28	12	-
ASGRQNYGYT	TRBV19	10	-
SARDWDRPSYEQY	TRBV20-1	13	-
ASSLAPGQANYGYT	TRBV7-9	14	TRBD1
ASSSPGTPPYEQY	TRBV6-5	13	-
ASSYSEPTNTEAF	TRBV6-5	13	-
SAIPFGAGNTGELF	TRBV20-1	14	-
ASSLALQGAEETQY	TRBV13	14	TRBD1
ASSPESWQTQY	TRBV18	11	-
ATSDTGFTGANVLT	TRBV24-1	14	-
ASSRISGTYEQS	TRBV12-3/TRBV12-4	12	-
ASSPLLFRESYEQY	TRBV18	14	-
ASSPPEWNEQF	TRBV18	11	-
AISATGELF	TRBV10-3	9	-
ASSIRGTEAF	TRBV19	10	-
ASSLTTTTYGYT	TRBV12-3/TRBV12-4	12	-
SARGDFGTEAF	TRBV20-1	11	-
SVQENTEAF	TRBV29-1	9	-
ASSPPGLAANTGELF	TRBV19	15	TRBD2
SARSRGGHTEAF	TRBV20-1	12	-
ARSGRDQETQY	TRBV5-1	11	-
ASSDLQGMNSPLH	TRBV6-1	13	-
ASSPPVGLAGAYEQY	TRBV14	15	TRBD2
SVGQNTEAF	TRBV29-1	9	-
ASSEQGRQPQH	TRBV6-1	11	-
ASSTSGGYNSPLH	TRBV27	13	-
AISESRQPGAEQY	TRBV10-3	13	-
ASSNLNGYGYT	TRBV5-1	11	-
ASSYQATAQETQY	TRBV6-5	13	-
ASSESIGSTYEQY	TRBV10-2	13	-
SAPRQGSKEQY	TRBV20-1	11	-
SARTSTETQY	TRBV20-1	10	TRBD2
ASSVEVNQPQH	TRBV2	11	-
ASSQLTSGTYEQY	TRBV4-2	13	TRBD2
ASKLGTGNTIY	TRBV2	11	-
ASSLGPQLEAF	TRBV6-2/TRBV6-3	11	-
ASSLDPGPSSYEQY	TRBV11-2	14	-
ASSLVTLVGGYT	TRBV13	12	-
SAVFPGALIQETQY	TRBV20-1	14	-
ASSLARAIAYEQY	TRBV5-1	13	-
ASSSSVNTGELF	TRBV27	12	-
ASSPYGTDTYEQY	TRBV18	13	TRBD1
ATSRVTTFSYEQY	TRBV15	13	-